A selection of T cell receptor beta chains follows, all from one sample in a study of a mutant IDH1 vaccine in newly diagnosed glioma. No cognate antigen is known for these TCRs. Data came from immunoSEQ multiplex PCR; TCRdb stores just in-frame clones and leaves some out. The repertoire holds around 30,000 clones, with more than 65% as singletons. Sequenced material: PBMCs, taken from a glioma patient whose treatment included an IDH1 peptide vaccine. All receptors come from a man younger than 40 with glioma. Each CDR3 is given with its conserved first and last residue. A D gene is named only where the DNA matches it firmly. Size is omitted from some rows. Given values are once, few, many or a class for expanded clones.

TRBV14	few	TRBJ2-3	.	TGTGCCAGCAGCCAAGATCCTTTAGGCACAGATACGCAGTATTTT	CASSQDPLGTDTQYF
TRBV7-8	.	TRBJ1-2	.	TGTGCCAGCAGCTTAGCGGCTGGGTACTATGGCTACACCTTC	CASSLAAGYYGYTF
TRBV5-1	.	TRBJ2-1	TRBD2	TGCGCCAGCAGATCCCAATTGCGGGAGCGCTCCTACAATGAGCAGTTCTTC	CASRSQLRERSYNEQFF
TRBV13	.	TRBJ2-7	.	TGTGCCAGCAGCTTAAATACAGGACGTCGGGTCGACGAGCAGTACTTC	CASSLNTGRRVDEQYF
TRBV2	few	TRBJ1-1	.	TGTGCCAGCAGCGGTGGGCGCGGGGCTGAAGCTTTCTTT	CASSGGRGAEAFF
TRBV5-6	once	TRBJ1-1	.	TGTGCCAGCAGCTTGTTGACAGTGGGGGACACTGAAGCTTTCTTT	CASSLLTVGDTEAFF
TRBV5-1	.	TRBJ2-3	TRBD1	TGCGCCAGCAGCTCACAGGGGTGGACAGATACGCAGTATTTT	CASSSQGWTDTQYF
TRBV6-5	once	TRBJ1-2	.	TGTGCCAGCAGTTTCCTCTGGGGGGCCAGGGGTGGCTACACCTTC	CASSFLWGARGGYTF
TRBV18	.	TRBJ2-1	TRBD2	TGTGCCAGCTCTCCGAGACAGTTAGCGGGAGCAGGGTACAATGAGCAGTTCTTC	CASSPRQLAGAGYNEQFF
TRBV30	.	TRBJ1-2	.	TGTGCCTGGAGTGGGGGTATGAGCCGCCTCAACTATGGCTACACCTTC	CAWSGGMSRLNYGYTF
TRBV9	.	TRBJ2-2	.	TGTGCCAGCAGCAGAATGTTGGAGAACACCGGGGAGCTGTTTTTT	CASSRMLENTGELFF
TRBV25-1	.	TRBJ2-4	.	TGTGCCAGCAGTGATCCCGGGAGAAACATTCAGTACTTC	CASSDPGRNIQYF
TRBV30	.	TRBJ2-7	.	TGTGCCTGGATCGAACAGGAGTACGACGAGCAGTACTTC	CAWIEQEYDEQYF
TRBV27	.	TRBJ1-5	.	TGTGCCAGCAGTCCCCTGAGGATAGGCAGGGCGGGTCAGCCCCAGCATTTT	CASSPLRIGRAGQPQHF
TRBV2	.	TRBJ2-7	.	TGTGCCTCCAGGAGGTCCCCAGGTTCCTACGAGCAGTACTTC	CASRRSPGSYEQYF
TRBV5-6	.	TRBJ2-3	TRBD2	TGTGCCAGCAGCTTGGGGCTAGCGGGGGACCCGATCACAGATACGCAGTATTTT	CASSLGLAGDPITDTQYF